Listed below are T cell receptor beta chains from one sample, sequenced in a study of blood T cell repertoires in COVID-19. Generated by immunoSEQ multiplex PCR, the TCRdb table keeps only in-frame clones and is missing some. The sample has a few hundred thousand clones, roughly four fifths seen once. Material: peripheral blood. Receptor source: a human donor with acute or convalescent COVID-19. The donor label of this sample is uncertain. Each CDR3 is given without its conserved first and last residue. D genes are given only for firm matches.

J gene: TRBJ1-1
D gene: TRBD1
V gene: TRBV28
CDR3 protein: ASSPGQGVVVGAF

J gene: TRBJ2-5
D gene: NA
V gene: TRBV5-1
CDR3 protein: ASSHLEGASLETQY

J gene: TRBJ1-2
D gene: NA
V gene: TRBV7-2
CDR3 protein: ASSLEAGRNYGYT

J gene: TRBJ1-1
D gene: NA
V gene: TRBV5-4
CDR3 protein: ASSLTQGAEAF

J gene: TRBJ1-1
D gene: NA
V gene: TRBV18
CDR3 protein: ASSPAARNTEAF

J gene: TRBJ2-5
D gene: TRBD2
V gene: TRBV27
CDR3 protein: ASSWSAGQETQY

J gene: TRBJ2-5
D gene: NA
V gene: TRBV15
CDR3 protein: ATSRAETRGQETQY

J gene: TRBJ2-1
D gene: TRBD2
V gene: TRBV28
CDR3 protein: ASSSPGLATASYNEQF

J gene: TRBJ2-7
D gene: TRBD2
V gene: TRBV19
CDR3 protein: ASSGGLAGESLAYEQY

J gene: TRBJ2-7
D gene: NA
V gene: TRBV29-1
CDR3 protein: SGLGRFYEQY

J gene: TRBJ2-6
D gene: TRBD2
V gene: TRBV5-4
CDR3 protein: ASSPRPSGSTGANVLT

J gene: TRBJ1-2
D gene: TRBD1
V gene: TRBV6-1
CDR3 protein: ASSEHGGTGTGYT

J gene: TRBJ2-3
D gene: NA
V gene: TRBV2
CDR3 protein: ASRVRDSYTDTQY

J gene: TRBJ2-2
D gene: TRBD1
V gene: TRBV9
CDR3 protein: ASSPRDRSTGELF

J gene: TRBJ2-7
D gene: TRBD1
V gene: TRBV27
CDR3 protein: ASIRTGIGRRLSYEQY

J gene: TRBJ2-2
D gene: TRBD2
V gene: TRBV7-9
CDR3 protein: ASSLMGLAGKELF

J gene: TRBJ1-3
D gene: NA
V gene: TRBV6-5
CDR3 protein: ASGRQSFSGNTIY

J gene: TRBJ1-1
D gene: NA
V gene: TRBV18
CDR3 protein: ASSPDRTPATEAF

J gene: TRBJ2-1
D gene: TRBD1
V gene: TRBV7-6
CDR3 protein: ASSPRQGSYNEQF

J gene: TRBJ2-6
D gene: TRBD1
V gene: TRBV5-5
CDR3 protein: ASSGMQGAPGANVLT

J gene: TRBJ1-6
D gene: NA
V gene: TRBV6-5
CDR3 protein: ATRIEDSLNSPLH

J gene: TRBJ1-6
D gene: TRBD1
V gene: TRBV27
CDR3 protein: ASGQGAVNSPLH

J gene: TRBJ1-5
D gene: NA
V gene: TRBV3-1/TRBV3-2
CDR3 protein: ASSQGTGYSNQPQH

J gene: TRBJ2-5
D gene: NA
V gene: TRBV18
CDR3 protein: ASSPLPRVETQY

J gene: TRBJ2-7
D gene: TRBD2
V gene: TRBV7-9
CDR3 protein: ASSLLAGENEQY

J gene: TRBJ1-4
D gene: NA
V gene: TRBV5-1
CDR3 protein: ASSKDRPTNEKLF

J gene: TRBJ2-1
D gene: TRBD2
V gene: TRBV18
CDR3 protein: ASSLSQGLGNEQF

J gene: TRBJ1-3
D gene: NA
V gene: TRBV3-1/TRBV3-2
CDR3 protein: ASSLRQKTAIY

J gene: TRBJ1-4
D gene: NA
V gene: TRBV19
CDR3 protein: ASSFTGKKLF

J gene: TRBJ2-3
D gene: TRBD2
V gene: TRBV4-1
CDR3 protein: ASSQARLGGDTQY

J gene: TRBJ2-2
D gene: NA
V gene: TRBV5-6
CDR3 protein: ASSRGTGELF

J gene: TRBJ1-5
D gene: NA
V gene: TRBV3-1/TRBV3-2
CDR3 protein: ASSQTTGFNQPQH

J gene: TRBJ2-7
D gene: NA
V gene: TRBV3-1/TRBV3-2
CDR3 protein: ASSQVGTGEQY

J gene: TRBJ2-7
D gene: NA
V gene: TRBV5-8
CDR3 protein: ASSLPFQYEQY

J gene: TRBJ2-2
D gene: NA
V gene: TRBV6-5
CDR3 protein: ASSYSGRGPGELF

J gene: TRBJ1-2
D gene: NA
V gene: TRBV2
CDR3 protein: ASSEGQLNYGYT

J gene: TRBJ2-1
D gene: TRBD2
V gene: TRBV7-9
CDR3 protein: ASSLGPAGESNEQF

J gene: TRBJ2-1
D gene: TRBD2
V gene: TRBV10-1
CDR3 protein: ASSGTSGGAHYNEQF

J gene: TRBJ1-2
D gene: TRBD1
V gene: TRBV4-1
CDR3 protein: ASSQDPGTASRNT

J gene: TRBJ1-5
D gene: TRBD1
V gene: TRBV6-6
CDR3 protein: ASSGQGAIGQPQH